Sequencing of this T cell receptor gamma chain was carried out in a study of Vδ1+ human thymocytes. Study results and limitations: Thymic TRG and TRD repertoires appeared highly polyclonal, with Gaussian CDR3 length distributions.

The germline gives CDR1 EGSTGY, CDR2 YDSYTSSV. The CDR3 extends over 14 amino acids. As for this clone: Its specificity is not known. The germline gene is not matched at one end of the junction; a read error may be the cause.

The template was reverse-transcribed extracted RNA. Pooled V-gene forward primers with one constant-region reverse primer generated the CDR3 amplicons by multiplex PCR. TCRdb re-called the multiplex PCR reads via CATT. Here the sample spans about 23,000 gamma-chain clones, roughly 13% being singletons. The sequencing input was Vdelta1+ gamma-delta thymocytes from the thymus. Stated subset: FACS-sorted CD3+ TCRalphabeta- TCRVdelta1+ TCRVdelta2- thymocytes. The chain links TRGV4 to TRGJ1 or TRGJ2. The sequence came from a child in the first two years of life who had congenital heart surgery. The CDR3 protein is CATWNGVDYYKKLF. In DNA form, the CDR3 reads TGTGCCACCTGGAATGGAGTGGATTATTATAAGAAACTCTTT.